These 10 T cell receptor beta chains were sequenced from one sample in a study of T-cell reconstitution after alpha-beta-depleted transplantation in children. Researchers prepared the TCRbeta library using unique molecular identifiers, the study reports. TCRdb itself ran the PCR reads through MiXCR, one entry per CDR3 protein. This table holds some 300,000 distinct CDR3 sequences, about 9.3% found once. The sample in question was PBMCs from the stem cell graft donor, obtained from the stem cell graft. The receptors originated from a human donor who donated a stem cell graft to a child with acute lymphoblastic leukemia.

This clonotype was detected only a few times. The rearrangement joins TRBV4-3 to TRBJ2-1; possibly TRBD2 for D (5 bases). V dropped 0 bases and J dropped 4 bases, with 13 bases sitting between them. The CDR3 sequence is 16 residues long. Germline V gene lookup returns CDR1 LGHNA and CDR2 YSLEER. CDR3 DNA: TGCGCCAGCAGCCAAGATGGGAGCGGCACTTACAATGAGCAGTTCTTC. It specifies CASSQDGSGTYNEQFF.

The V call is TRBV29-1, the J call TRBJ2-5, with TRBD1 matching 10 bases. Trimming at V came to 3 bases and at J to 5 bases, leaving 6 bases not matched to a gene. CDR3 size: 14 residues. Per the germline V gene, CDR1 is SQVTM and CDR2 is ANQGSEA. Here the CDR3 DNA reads TGCAGCGTTGAGCTTTGGGACAGGGGTGAGACCCAGTACTTC. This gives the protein CSVELWDRGETQYF.

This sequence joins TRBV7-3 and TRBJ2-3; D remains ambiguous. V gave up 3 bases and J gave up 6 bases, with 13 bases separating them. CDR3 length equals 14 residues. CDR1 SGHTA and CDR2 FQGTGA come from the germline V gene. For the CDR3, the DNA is TGTGCCAGCAGCTTTTCCGGCTCTATGGATACGCAGTATTTT. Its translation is CASSFSGSMDTQYF.

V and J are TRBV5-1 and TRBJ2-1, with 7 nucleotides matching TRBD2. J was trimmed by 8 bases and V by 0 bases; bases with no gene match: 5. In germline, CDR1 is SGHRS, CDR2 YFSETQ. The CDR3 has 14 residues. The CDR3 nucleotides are TGCGCCAGCAGCTTGGGCGGGAGAGGCGATGAGCAGTTCTTC. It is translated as CASSLGGRGDEQFF.

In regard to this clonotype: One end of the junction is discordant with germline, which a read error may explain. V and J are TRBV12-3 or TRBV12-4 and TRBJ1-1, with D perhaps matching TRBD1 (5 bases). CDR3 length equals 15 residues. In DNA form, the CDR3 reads TGTGCCAGCAGTTTTAGGGGCGTAACGAACACTGAAGCTTTATTT. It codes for CASSFRGVTNTEALF.

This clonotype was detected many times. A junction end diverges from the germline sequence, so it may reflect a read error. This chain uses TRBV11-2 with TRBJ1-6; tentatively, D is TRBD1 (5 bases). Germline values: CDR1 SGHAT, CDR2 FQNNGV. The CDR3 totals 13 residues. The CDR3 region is CASSLEDTSPLHF. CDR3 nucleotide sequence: TGTGCCAGCAGCCTAGAGGACACTTCACCCCTCCACTTT. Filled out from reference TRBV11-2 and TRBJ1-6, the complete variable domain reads EAGVAQSPRYKIIEKRQSVAFWCNPISGHATLYWYQQILGQGPKLLIQFQNNGVVDDSQLPKDRFSAERLKGVDSTLKIQPAKLEDSAVYLCASSLEDTSPLHFGNGTRLTVT.

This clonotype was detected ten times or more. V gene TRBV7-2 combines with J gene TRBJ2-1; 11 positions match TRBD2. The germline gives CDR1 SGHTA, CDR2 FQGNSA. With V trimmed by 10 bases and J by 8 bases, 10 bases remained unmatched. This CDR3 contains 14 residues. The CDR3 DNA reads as TGTGCCACCGCGGGTGATAGCGGGAGGGATGAGCAGTTCTTC. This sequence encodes CATAGDSGRDEQFF.

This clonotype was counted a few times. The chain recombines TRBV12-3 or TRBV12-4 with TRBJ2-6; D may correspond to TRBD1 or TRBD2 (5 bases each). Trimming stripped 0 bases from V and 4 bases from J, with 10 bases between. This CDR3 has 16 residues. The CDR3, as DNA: TGTGCCAGCAGTTTAGCGCTCAGGGACGGGGCCAACGTCCTGACTTTC. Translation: CASSLALRDGANVLTF.

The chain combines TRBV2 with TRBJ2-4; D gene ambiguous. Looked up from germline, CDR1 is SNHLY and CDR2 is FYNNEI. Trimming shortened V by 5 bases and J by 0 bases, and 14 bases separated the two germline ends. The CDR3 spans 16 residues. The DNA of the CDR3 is TGTGCCAGCAGTCCACTTGAGGCAGTAGCCAAAAACATTCAGTACTTC. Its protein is CASSPLEAVAKNIQYF.

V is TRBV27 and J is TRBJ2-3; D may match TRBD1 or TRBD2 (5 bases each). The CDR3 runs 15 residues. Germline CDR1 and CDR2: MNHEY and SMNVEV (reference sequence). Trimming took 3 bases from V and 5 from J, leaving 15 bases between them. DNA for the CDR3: TGTGCCAGCAGTTTCGGGACCTCGCGTGGAGATACGCAGTATTTT. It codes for CASSFGTSRGDTQYF.